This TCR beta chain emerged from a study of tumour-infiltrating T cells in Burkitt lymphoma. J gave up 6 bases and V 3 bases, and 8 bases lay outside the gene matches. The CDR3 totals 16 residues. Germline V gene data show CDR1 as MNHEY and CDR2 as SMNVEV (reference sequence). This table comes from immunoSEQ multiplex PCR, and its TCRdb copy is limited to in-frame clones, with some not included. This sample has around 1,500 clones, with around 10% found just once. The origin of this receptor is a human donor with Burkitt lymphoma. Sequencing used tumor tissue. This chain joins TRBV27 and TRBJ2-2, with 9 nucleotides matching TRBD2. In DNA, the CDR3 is TGTGCCAGCAGTTTTACCGGGACTAGCCCCCCCGGGGAGCTGTTTTTT. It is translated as CASSFTGTSPPGELFF.